One and the same sample provided the 21 T cell receptor beta chains below, sequenced in a study of blood T cell repertoires in COVID-19. The assay was immunoSEQ multiplex PCR, and TCRdb's table has in-frame clones only and misses some. Here the sample spans a few hundred thousand clones, approximately 88% being singletons. Specimen: PBMCs or T cells enriched from blood (not recorded which). These receptors were obtained from a woman aged 40 to 55 who had recovered from COVID-19.

The chain uses TRBV6-2 or TRBV6-3 and TRBJ2-7; D uncertain. Germline CDR1 reads MNHEY; CDR2 reads SVGEGT. The CDR3 covers 16 residues. V was shortened by 2 bases and J by 6 bases, with 20 bases between the two germline ends. DNA for the CDR3: TGTGCCAGCAGTTACAACGGCTTCTTCGAGGTCCTCGAGCAGTACTTC. As protein: CASSYNGFFEVLEQYF.

The genes are TRBV4-2 and TRBJ2-5; D is unresolved. Germline values: CDR1 LGHNA, CDR2 YNFKEQ. The CDR3 has 14 amino acids. Trimming removed 1 base from V and 1 base from J, with 7 bases in between. Written as DNA, the CDR3 is TGTGCCAGCAGCCAAGGCACATCCCAAGAGACCCAGTACTTC. The encoded protein is CASSQGTSQETQYF.

This chain joins TRBV6-2 or TRBV6-3 and TRBJ2-7; TRBD2 agrees at 10 bases. Looked up from germline, CDR1 is MNHEY and CDR2 is SVGEGT. The CDR3 has 15 amino acids. The V gene end was trimmed by 4 bases and the J gene end by 1 base; junction bases not matched to a gene: 4. The CDR3 DNA reads as TGTGCCAGCAGTTCCCTAGCGGGAGCGTCCTACGAGCAGTACTTC. Residues: CASSSLAGASYEQYF.

V gene TRBV7-2 combines with J gene TRBJ2-3; TRBD2 matches at 9 bases. The germline V gene has CDR1 SGHTA and CDR2 FQGNSA. CDR3 size: 16 residues. With 6 bases clipped from V and 1 base from J, the junction kept 8 bases outside the gene matches. This chain's CDR3 is CASSHMRLAGTDTQYF. The CDR3 DNA reads as TGTGCCAGCAGTCATATGCGACTAGCGGGCACAGATACGCAGTATTTT. Based on the CDR3 plus reference TRBV7-2 and TRBJ2-3, the full variable domain is GAGVSQSPSNKVTEKGKDVELRCDPISGHTALYWYRQSLGQGLEFLIYFQGNSAPDKSGLPSDRFSAERTGGSVSTLTIQRTQQEDSAVYLCASSHMRLAGTDTQYFGPGTRLTVL.

This clone has a single count. The identical CDR3 is also encoded by other nucleotide sequences in the sample. The chain couples TRBV7-2 to TRBJ2-2, with D unresolved. The CDR3 has 12 amino acids. Trimming shortened V by 2 bases and J by 6 bases, and 4 bases separated the two germline ends. Germline lookup yields CDR1 SGHTA and CDR2 FQGNSA. The chain's CDR3 is CASSLSAGELFF. In nucleotides, the CDR3 is TGTGCCAGCAGCTTATCAGCCGGGGAGCTGTTTTTT.

This clone has a single count. Different DNA sequences within this sample yield the same CDR3. The CDR3 loop reads CSVGTGDGYTF. The CDR3 nucleotides are TGCAGCGTTGGGACAGGGGACGGCTACACCTTC. This chain uses TRBV29-1 with TRBJ1-2; 9 positions agree with TRBD1. V lost 4 bases to trimming and J lost 8 bases; unmatched junction nucleotides: 2. Germline V gene sequence: CDR1 SQVTM, CDR2 ANQGSEA. The CDR3 is 11 amino acids.

The chain has TRBV5-1 and TRBJ2-5; TRBD2 matches at 9 bases. The CDR3 runs to 14 residues. V shed 2 bases, J shed 5 bases, and the junction held 4 bases outside the gene matches. The V gene's germline CDR1 is SGHRS and CDR2 YFSETQ. CDR3 sequence (DNA): TGCGCCAGCAGCTTCGGACTAGCGACGGAGACCCAGTACTTC. Amino acid sequence: CASSFGLATETQYF.

The V and J genes are TRBV6-5 and TRBJ2-2; TRBD2 matches at 7 bases. Germline V gene lookup returns CDR1 MNHEY and CDR2 SVGAGI. The CDR3 loop spans 14 amino acids. Unmatched junction bases numbered 9, after V lost 8 bases and J lost 6 bases. Written as DNA, the CDR3 is TGTGCCAGCCGGGATGGGGGGGTAGCCGGGGAGCTGTTTTTT. Translating gives CASRDGGVAGELFF.

The chain is built from TRBV2 and TRBJ2-5, with 7 bases matching TRBD2. V lost 7 bases, J lost 5 bases, and 10 bases stayed unmatched. The germline gives CDR1 SNHLY, CDR2 FYNNEI. CDR3 length: 14 residues. CDR3 residues: CASTQGRAAETQYF. DNA of the CDR3: TGTGCCAGCACCCAAGGGAGGGCCGCGGAGACCCAGTACTTC.

A few counts support this clone. The chain combines TRBV3-1 (or the pseudogene TRBV3-2) with TRBJ1-1, with D perhaps matching TRBD1 (5 bases). Germline V gives CDR1 LGHDT, CDR2 YNNKEL (reference sequence). V was clipped by 4 bases and J by 11 bases, with 17 bases between them. The CDR3 spans 13 residues. The CDR3 is CASSPAGGAGAFF. DNA for the CDR3: TGTGCCAGCAGCCCCGCGGGAGGGGCGGGGGCTTTCTTT.

The rearrangement links TRBV6-2 or TRBV6-3 to TRBJ2-5; D may be TRBD2 (6 bases). Germline V gene sequence: CDR1 MNHEY, CDR2 SVGEGT. The CDR3 spans 14 residues. V gave up 2 bases and J gave up 1 base, with 8 bases separating them. CDR3 protein: CASSYGGAQETQYF. The CDR3 nucleotides read TGTGCCAGCAGTTACGGCGGGGCCCAAGAGACCCAGTACTTC.

The rearrangement links TRBV11-2 to TRBJ1-1, with TRBD1 matching 7 bases. The trim removed 5 bases at V and 4 bases at J, leaving 7 bases unmatched. The CDR3 covers 14 residues. Germline V gene data show CDR1 as SGHAT and CDR2 as FQNNGV. The DNA for the CDR3 is TGTGCCAGCAGCCGGACGACAGGGTTCACTGAAGCTTTCTTT. This sequence encodes CASSRTTGFTEAFF. Full variable domain (remainder filled in from reference TRBV11-2 and TRBJ1-1): EAGVAQSPRYKIIEKRQSVAFWCNPISGHATLYWYQQILGQGPKLLIQFQNNGVVDDSQLPKDRFSAERLKGVDSTLKIQPAKLEDSAVYLCASSRTTGFTEAFFGQGTRLTVV.

J is TRBJ2-5 and V is TRBV9; 7 bases are shared with TRBD1. Germline CDR1 and CDR2: SGDLS and YYNGEE. The CDR3 has 16 residues. The junction had 10 bases not matched to a gene; V was cut back by 3 bases and J by 2 bases. The CDR3 DNA follows: TGTGCCAGCAGCGCAGGGAGACAGGGAAGTCAAGAGACCCAGTACTTC. It codes for CASSAGRQGSQETQYF.

The chain is built from TRBV13 and TRBJ2-5; 9 bases are shared with TRBD1. With V trimmed by 1 base and J by 2 bases, 5 bases remained unmatched. Germline values: CDR1 PRHDT, CDR2 FYEKMQ (reference sequence). This CDR3 region has 16 residues. The CDR3 protein is CASSLVPGQGQETQYF. The CDR3 nucleotides read TGTGCCAGCAGCTTAGTTCCGGGACAGGGACAAGAGACCCAGTACTTC. The full variable domain, with the rest looked up from reference TRBV13 and TRBJ2-5, is AAGVIQSPRHLIKEKRETATLKCYPIPRHDTVYWYQQGPGQDPQFLISFYEKMQSDKGSIPDRFSAQQFSDYHSELNMSSLELGDSALYFCASSLVPGQGQETQYFGPGTRLLVL.

The chain couples TRBV12-3 or TRBV12-4 to TRBJ1-5; 9 bases agree with TRBD1. J gave up 6 bases and V 8 bases, and 5 bases lay outside the gene matches. The CDR3 contains 13 residues. CDR3 sequence reads: CASGTGGGQPQHF. The CDR3 nucleotides read TGTGCCAGCGGCACAGGGGGCGGTCAGCCCCAGCATTTT.

This rearrangement joins TRBV3-1 (or the pseudogene TRBV3-2) to TRBJ1-3, with TRBD1 matching over 7 bases. The CDR3 has 15 residues. In germline, CDR1 is LGHDT, CDR2 YNNKEL (reference sequence). J lost 6 bases, V lost 4 bases, and 9 bases had no gene match. The CDR3 nucleotides are TGTGCCAGCAGCCCCCGACAGGGCGGGGAAAACACCATATATTTT. Its translation: CASSPRQGGENTIYF.

The V gene is TRBV24-1, the J gene TRBJ2-5; possibly TRBD2 for D (6 bases). Trimming removed 1 base from V and 5 bases from J, with 16 bases in between. Germline V CDR1 and CDR2: KGHDR, SFDVKD. This CDR3 region has 16 residues. For the CDR3, the DNA is TGTGCCACCAGTGATTTCGACACATACGGAGGGGAGACCCAGTACTTC. This translates into CATSDFDTYGGETQYF.

J is TRBJ1-4 and V is TRBV28; D possibly corresponds to TRBD1 (5 bases). The CDR3 totals 14 residues. Trimming stripped 2 bases from V and 4 bases from J, with 8 bases between. The germline gives CDR1 MDHEN, CDR2 SYDVKM. The CDR3 sequence is CASSLQGDNEKLFF. CDR3 DNA: TGTGCCAGCAGTTTACAAGGGGATAATGAAAAACTGTTTTTT.

This chain joins TRBV27 and TRBJ1-4, with D hard to call. Trimming cost V 3 bases and J 3 bases, with 8 bases left between them. Germline loops: CDR1 MNHEY, CDR2 SMNVEV (reference sequence). The CDR3 consists of 14 residues. The CDR3 nucleotides read TGTGCCAGCAGTTTCTCAGTTGCTAATGAAAAACTGTTTTTT. Translation gives CASSFSVANEKLFF.

This clone came up once. The V and J genes are TRBV7-3 and TRBJ2-3; D is perhaps TRBD1 (6 bases). V gave up 4 bases and J gave up 3 bases, with 17 bases separating them. Germline V lookup: CDR1 SGHTA, CDR2 FQGTGA. This CDR3 has 16 amino acids. This CDR3 reads CASSSRGGARTDTQYF. CDR3 coding DNA: TGTGCCAGCAGCTCCAGAGGGGGAGCCAGGACAGATACGCAGTATTTT.

This chain connects TRBV11-3 to TRBJ2-1, with a tentative D call TRBD1 (6 bases). Trimming took 0 bases from V and 8 from J, leaving 14 bases between them. There are 15 residues in the CDR3. Germline assignment: CDR1 SGHNT and CDR2 YENEEA. CDR3: CASSLDLLGADEQFF. The CDR3 nucleotides are TGTGCCAGCAGCTTAGACCTGTTGGGGGCCGATGAGCAGTTCTTC.